The rows below give T cell receptor beta chains drawn from one sample of a study of blood T cell repertoires in COVID-19. The table came from immunoSEQ multiplex PCR; TCRdb's copy has only in-frame clones and leaves some out. Of 140,000 to 150,000 clones in the sample, roughly 81% were seen once. The sample comprised PBMCs or T cells enriched from blood (not recorded which). These receptors all come from a woman aged 45-59 years with acute COVID-19. Both conserved end residues are part of each CDR3. D genes are given only for firm matches. Size is omitted from some rows. Given values are once, few, many or a class for expanded clones.

clone size	V gene	D gene	J gene	CDR3 DNA	CDR3 protein
few	TRBV27	.	TRBJ2-5	TGTGCCAGCAGTTGGAGCAGGGGAACGGTGGAGACCCAGTACTTC	CASSWSRGTVETQYF
.	TRBV19	.	TRBJ2-2	TGTGCCAGTAGCAGGGACATCCACACCGGGGAGCTGTTTTTT	CASSRDIHTGELFF
once	TRBV19	TRBD2	TRBJ2-1	TGTGCCAGTAGCTTATTAGCCCTTAGCGGGAGCGAAAATGAGCAGTTCTTC	CASSLLALSGSENEQFF
.	TRBV27	.	TRBJ1-1	TGTGCCAGCAGCTCGTCGGCAGGGCTCATGAACACTGAAGCTTTCTTT	CASSSSAGLMNTEAFF
.	TRBV5-1	TRBD1	TRBJ1-2	TGCGCCAGCAGCCCCGCCGGGCCAGGGGGGAGCTATGGCTACACCTTC	CASSPAGPGGSYGYTF
.	TRBV5-6	TRBD2	TRBJ2-2	TGTGCCAGCAGCTTGGGTAGCGGGGACAACACCGGGGAGCTGTTTTTT	CASSLGSGDNTGELFF
.	TRBV5-1	.	TRBJ1-1	TGCGCCAGCAGCTTGGCGGCGGGACGGCACACTGAAGCTTTCTTT	CASSLAAGRHTEAFF
few	TRBV19	.	TRBJ1-5	TGTGCCAGTAGTATACAGTATCAGCCCCAGCATTTT	CASSIQYQPQHF
few	TRBV27	.	TRBJ2-7	TGTGCCAGCATGTGGAGTACAAAGCAGTACTTC	CASMWSTKQYF
once	TRBV28	.	TRBJ2-3	TGTGCCAGCAGTTTATCGGGGTCAGATACGCAGTATTTT	CASSLSGSDTQYF
.	TRBV29-1	TRBD1	TRBJ2-2	TGCAGCGTTAAAATCCTCGCCGACAGGGGCGGTGCCGGGGAGCTGTTTTTT	CSVKILADRGGAGELFF
once	TRBV5-5	.	TRBJ1-5	TGTGCCAGCAGCTCACAGGGAGCGGATCAGCCCCAGCATTTT	CASSSQGADQPQHF
.	TRBV19	.	TRBJ1-5	TGTGCCAGTAGTATCTATGTGGAGGGGCAGCCCCAGCATTTT	CASSIYVEGQPQHF